This T cell receptor (beta chain) came from a study of glioma-infiltrating T cells. Study background: Glioblastomas were WHO grade IV, sampled at first diagnosis; low-grade were grade II. Presurgical dexamethasone in glioma patients lasted six or fewer days.

Trimming pared 3 bases from V and 6 bases from J, leaving 21 bases between. Germline CDR1 MNHEY, CDR2 SMNVEV (reference sequence). This CDR3 is 16 amino acids long. Amplification of TCR alpha and beta CDR3 regions from RNA used iRepertoire nested multiplex PCR. TCRdb processed the multiplex PCR reads anew with MiXCR; each CDR3 protein has one entry. This table holds a few hundred thousand distinct CDR3 sequences, roughly 41% found once. In this sample, this clonotype turned up a few times. Its cognate antigen is unknown. Study observations and caveats: Gliomas, especially low-grade, showed above-expected tissue-blood divergence; non-neoplastic patients showed below. Patients with low tissue-blood divergence carried a signature set of shared blood CDR3 motifs.

The sequenced sample was glioma tissue, nonneoplastic brain tissue, or PBMCs (not recorded which). The chain links TRBV27 to TRBJ2-7, with D perhaps being TRBD1 or TRBD2 (5 bases each). This clonotype was sampled from a human donor with low-grade glioma or glioblastoma, undergoing nonglioma brain surgery, or in good health (not recorded which). For the CDR3, the DNA is TGTGCCAGCAGTTTGATAATCGGGACGGAAGCAGCCGAGCAGTACTTC. Residues: CASSLIIGTEAAEQYF.